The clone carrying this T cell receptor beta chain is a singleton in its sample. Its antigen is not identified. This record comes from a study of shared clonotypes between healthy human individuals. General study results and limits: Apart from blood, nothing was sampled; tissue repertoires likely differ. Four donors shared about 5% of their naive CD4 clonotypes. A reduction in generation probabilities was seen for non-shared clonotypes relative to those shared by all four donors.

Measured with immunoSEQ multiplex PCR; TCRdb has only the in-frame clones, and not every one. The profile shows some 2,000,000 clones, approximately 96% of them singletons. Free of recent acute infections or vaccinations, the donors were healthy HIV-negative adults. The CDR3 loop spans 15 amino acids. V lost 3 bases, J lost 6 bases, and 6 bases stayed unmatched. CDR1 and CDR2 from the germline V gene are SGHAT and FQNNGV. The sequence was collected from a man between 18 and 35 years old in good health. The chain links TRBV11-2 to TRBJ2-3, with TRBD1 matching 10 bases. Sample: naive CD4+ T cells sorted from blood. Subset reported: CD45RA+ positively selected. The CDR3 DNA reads TGTGCCAGCAGCTTGTGGGACAGGGGTGCCGATACGCAGTATTTT. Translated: CASSLWDRGADTQYF.